This entry is about one TCR beta chain. This record belongs to a study of T cell responses to AZD1222 COVID-19 vaccine. Using immunoSEQ multiplex PCR, the repertoire was profiled, and TCRdb retains in-frame clones only, with some absent. The table shows approximately 150,000 clones, with approximately 90% occurring only once. The CDR3 length is 13 residues. Germline V lookup: CDR1 SGHAT, CDR2 FQNNGV. Trimming shortened V by 3 bases and J by 5 bases, and 11 bases separated the two germline ends. The chain recombines TRBV11-2 with TRBJ2-7, with D hard to call. The receptor's source is an adult who received the AZD1222 COVID-19 vaccine. Sequencing used peripheral blood, obtained 28 days after the second AZD1222 dose. CDR3 amino acids: CASSFVPPHEQYF. The CDR3 DNA follows: TGTGCCAGCAGCTTTGTCCCGCCCCACGAGCAGTACTTC.